This T cell receptor beta chain emerged from a study of cytomegalovirus exposure and HLA in healthy donors. Across the whole study: The roughly 670 first-cohort repertoires shared a platform with the roughly 120 validation repertoires, as reported in a later analysis.

Per germline, CDR1 MGHRA and CDR2 YSYEKL. The CDR3 totals 15 residues. J gave up 6 bases and V 3 bases, and 9 bases lay outside the gene matches. Data came from immunoSEQ multiplex PCR; TCRdb stores just in-frame clones and leaves some out. The repertoire holds about 170,000 clones, with around nine tenths as singletons. Notes on the study in general: For cytomegalovirus status, the classifier reportedly gave diagnoses with high specificity and sensitivity.

As for this clone: Its antigen is still unknown.

The sample taken for sequencing was PBMCs. The receptor was derived from a woman aged 18 to 35 in good health and CMV-seropositive. The chain employs TRBV4-1 and TRBJ2-7; TRBD2 agrees at 9 bases. The CDR3 sequence is CASSHRREGQGEQYF. The CDR3 DNA reads as TGCGCCAGCAGCCATCGGCGGGAGGGCCAAGGCGAGCAGTACTTC.